The 7 T cell receptor beta chains presented below share a single source sample, sequenced in a study of CD8 T cells in ankylosing spondylitis. A single record per CDR3 protein comes from TCRdb applying MiXCR to the 5' RACE reads. The sample has a few hundred thousand distinct CDR3 sequences, 15% to 20% seen once. The specimen was blood, either unsorted or a sorted T cell fraction (not recorded which). The receptor set was obtained from a male donor with ankylosing spondylitis or in good health (not recorded which).

This clonotype has more than one count but fewer than ten. The chain uses TRBV7-6 and TRBJ2-1; D is unresolved. Germline CDR1 reads SGHVS; CDR2 reads FNYEAQ. The CDR3 spans 18 residues. The V gene lost 1 base and the J gene lost 5 bases, with 21 bases spanning the gap. The CDR3 DNA is TGTGCCAGCAGCTTAGAGAAGCTGGGCGTTGCCCCCCACAATGAGCAGTTCTTC. It codes for CASSLEKLGVAPHNEQFF.

The V gene is TRBV6-1, the J gene TRBJ2-3; a possible D gene is TRBD2 (6 bases). CDR1 and CDR2 from the germline V gene are MNHNS and SASEGT. This CDR3 spans 13 amino acids. CDR3 region: CAYRERGTDTQYF. The CDR3 DNA reads as TGTGCGTACCGGGAGAGGGGCACAGATACGCAGTATTTT.

This clonotype was detected only a few times. The chain uses TRBV9 and TRBJ2-7; D tentatively reads TRBD1 or TRBD2 (5 bases each). The V gene's germline CDR1 is SGDLS and CDR2 YYNGEE. V lost 4 bases and J 2 bases, leaving 13 bases between the germline ends. The CDR3 runs 14 residues. The CDR3 loop is CASSPVGATYEQYF. CDR3 coding DNA: TGTGCCAGCAGCCCAGTCGGGGCGACCTACGAGCAGTACTTC.

This clonotype was counted ten times or more. The chain is built from TRBV29-1 and TRBJ2-5; TRBD2 matches at 7 bases. The germline V gene encodes CDR1 SQVTM and CDR2 ANQGSEA. Trimming took 0 bases from V and 5 from J; bases not matched to a gene: 9. The CDR3 has 15 amino acids. For the CDR3, the DNA is TGCAGCGTTGAAGACCCGCTTCTGGGAGGGGAGACCCAGTACTTC. Its translation: CSVEDPLLGGETQYF.

This clonotype was seen more than once but under ten times. V and J are TRBV29-1 and TRBJ2-1; perhaps TRBD1 as D (8 bases). CDR3 size: 16 residues. Germline V gives CDR1 SQVTM, CDR2 ANQGSEA. Trimming removed 4 bases at V and 9 bases at J, with 25 bases between. CDR3 amino acids: CSVAPSGQGAFGEQFF. The CDR3 DNA is TGCAGCGTTGCCCCTAGCGGCCAGGGGGCATTCGGTGAGCAGTTCTTC.

This chain uses TRBV20-1 with TRBJ2-7; TRBD2 aligns across 12 bases. Germline trimming cut 5 bases from V and 3 bases from J; bases unmatched to any gene: 8. The CDR3 is 15 residues long. CDR1 is DFQATT, CDR2 SNEGSKA, per germline (reference sequence). The CDR3 region is CSAQGLAGPLYEQYF. CDR3 coding DNA: TGCAGTGCTCAGGGACTAGCGGGTCCTCTCTACGAGCAGTACTTC.

A few counts support this clonotype. The rearrangement uses TRBV4-3 and TRBJ1-2, with TRBD1 matching 12 bases. V lost 1 base, J lost 8 bases, and 5 bases stayed unmatched. Germline V gene lookup returns CDR1 LGHNA and CDR2 YSLEER. This CDR3 is 15 amino acids long. The CDR3 reads CASSQVGQGAPGYTF. Here the CDR3 DNA reads TGCGCCAGCAGCCAAGTGGGACAGGGGGCGCCCGGCTACACCTTC.